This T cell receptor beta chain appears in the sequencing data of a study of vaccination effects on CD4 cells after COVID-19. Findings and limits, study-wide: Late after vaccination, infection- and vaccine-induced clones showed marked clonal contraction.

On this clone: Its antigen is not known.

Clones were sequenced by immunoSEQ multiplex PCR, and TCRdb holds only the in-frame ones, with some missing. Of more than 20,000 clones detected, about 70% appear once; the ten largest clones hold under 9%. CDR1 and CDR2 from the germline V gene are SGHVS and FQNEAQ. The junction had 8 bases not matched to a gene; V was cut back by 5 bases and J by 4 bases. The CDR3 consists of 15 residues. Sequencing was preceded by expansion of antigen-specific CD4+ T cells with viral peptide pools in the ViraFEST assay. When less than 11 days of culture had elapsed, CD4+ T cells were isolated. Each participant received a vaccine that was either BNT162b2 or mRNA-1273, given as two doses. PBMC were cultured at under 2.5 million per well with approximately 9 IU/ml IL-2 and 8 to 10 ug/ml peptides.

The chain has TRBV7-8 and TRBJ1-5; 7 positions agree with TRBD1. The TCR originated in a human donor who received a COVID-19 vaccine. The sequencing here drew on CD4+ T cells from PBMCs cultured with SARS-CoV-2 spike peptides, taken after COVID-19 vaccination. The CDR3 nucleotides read TGTGCCAGCAGCGCCCGGGACAGTAGTAATCAGCCCCAGCATTTT. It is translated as CASSARDSSNQPQHF. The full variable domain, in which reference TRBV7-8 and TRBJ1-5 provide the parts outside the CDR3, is GAGVSQSPRYKVAKRGQDVALRCDPISGHVSLFWYQQALGQGPEFLTYFQNEAQLDKSGLPSDRFFAERPEGSVSTLKIQRTQQEDSAVYLCASSARDSSNQPQHFGDGTRLSIL.